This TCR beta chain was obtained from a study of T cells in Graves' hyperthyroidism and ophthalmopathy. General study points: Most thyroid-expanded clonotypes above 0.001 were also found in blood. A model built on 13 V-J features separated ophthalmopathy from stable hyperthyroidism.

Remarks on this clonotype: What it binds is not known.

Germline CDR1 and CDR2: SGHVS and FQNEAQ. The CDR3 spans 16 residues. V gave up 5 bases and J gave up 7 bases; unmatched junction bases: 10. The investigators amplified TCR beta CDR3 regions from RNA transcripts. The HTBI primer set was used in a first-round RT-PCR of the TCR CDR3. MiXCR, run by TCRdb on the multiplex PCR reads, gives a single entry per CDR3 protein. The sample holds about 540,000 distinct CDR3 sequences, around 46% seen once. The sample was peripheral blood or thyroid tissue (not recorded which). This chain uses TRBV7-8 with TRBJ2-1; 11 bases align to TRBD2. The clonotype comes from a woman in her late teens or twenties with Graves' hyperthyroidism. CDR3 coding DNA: TGTGCCAGCAGCCTTGCCACGCTAGCGGGGGGAAATGAGCAGTTCTTC. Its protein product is CASSLATLAGGNEQFF.